A single sample is the source of the 7 T cell receptor beta chains below, sequenced in a study of blood T cell repertoires in COVID-19. Clones were read by immunoSEQ multiplex PCR, and TCRdb kept only the in-frame ones, dropping some. Of fewer than 300,000 clones in the sample, around nine tenths were seen once. Sequences were obtained from peripheral blood. All receptors come from a young man with acute or convalescent COVID-19.

The chain couples TRBV5-4 to TRBJ2-2, with D perhaps TRBD2 (6 bases). Trimming pared 6 bases from V and 6 bases from J, leaving 18 bases between. In germline, CDR1 is SGHNT, CDR2 YYREEE (reference sequence). This CDR3 spans 15 amino acids. The CDR3 nucleotides are TGTGCCAGCATCCGAGGCGGGGAAGGGGCCGGGGAGCTGTTTTTT. Amino acid sequence: CASIRGGEGAGELFF.

The J gene is TRBJ2-5, the V gene TRBV28; a weak D match, TRBD2 (7 bases). The CDR3 length is 16 residues. CDR1 is MDHEN and CDR2 is SYDVKM in the germline V gene. The V end lost 3 bases, the J end lost 5 bases, and 19 bases lay between the germline ends. The CDR3 nucleotides are TGTGCCAGCAGTTTTGGAGTGGGGGGGCCATTGGAGACCCAGTACTTC. Protein sequence: CASSFGVGGPLETQYF.

This chain joins TRBV5-3 and TRBJ1-1, with 8 bases that match TRBD1. TRBV5-3 is marked as an open reading frame, function uncertain. There are 18 residues in the CDR3. V was pared by 0 bases and J by 2 bases, with 12 bases of the junction left unmatched. The CDR3 loop reads CARSLGGQALRDNTEAFF. The CDR3 nucleotides read TGTGCCAGAAGCTTGGGGGGACAGGCTCTTCGAGACAACACTGAAGCTTTCTTT.

This chain uses TRBV5-1 with TRBJ2-1; no clear D gene. The germline CDR1 and CDR2 sequences are SGHRS and YFSETQ. CDR3 length equals 16 residues. The V end lost 2 bases, the J end lost 0 bases, and 12 bases lay between the germline ends. The CDR3 loop is CASSFFLASSYNEQFF. As DNA, the CDR3 is TGCGCCAGCAGCTTTTTTCTGGCAAGCTCCTACAATGAGCAGTTCTTC.

This chain uses TRBV6-1 with TRBJ2-5, with D tentatively TRBD1 (6 bases). The CDR3 contains 16 residues. Germline assignment: CDR1 MNHNS and CDR2 SASEGT. The V and J ends lost 3 bases and 1 base respectively, with 15 bases between them. As DNA, the CDR3 is TGTGCCAGCAGTGATCTGACAGGAGATCTCCAAGAGACCCAGTACTTC. Encoded protein: CASSDLTGDLQETQYF.

The chain links TRBV7-9 to TRBJ1-1; D is unresolved. The CDR3 spans 12 residues. From germline, CDR1 is SEHNR and CDR2 FQNEAQ (reference sequence). V was cut by 6 bases and J by 2 bases, with 7 bases left in between. CDR3 region: CASRWANTEAFF. As DNA, the CDR3 is TGTGCCAGCAGGTGGGCTAACACTGAAGCTTTCTTT.

The rearrangement links TRBV9 to TRBJ2-2; the D gene is possibly TRBD1 (6 bases). Deletions cut 7 bases from V and 5 bases from J, with 21 bases between. CDR1 is SGDLS and CDR2 is YYNGEE in the germline V gene. This CDR3 spans 16 amino acids. The CDR3 DNA reads as TGTGCCAGCGCTCGGGCGGCAGGGGTAGGGACCGGGGAGCTGTTTTTT. Its translation is CASARAAGVGTGELFF.